The entry that follows covers one TCR beta chain sequence. This clonotype was seen at least ten times. Its antigen remains unidentified. Per-base quality was not reported, and no clone a single base away is much larger than it. The intended sense of this specimen's treatment or condition label: allogeneic hematopoietic cell transplantation with graft depleted of TCRalphabeta T cells and CD19 B cells. The transplant recipients were children given TCRalphabeta/CD19-depleted allogeneic hematopoietic cell grafts. Library preparation employed PCR. Sequencing instrument: Illumina HiSeq 2500. Molecular barcoding was employed in the preparation of TCR libraries, with unique molecular identifiers being used to normalize TCRbeta repertoire quantification. TCRdb cleaned the public reads at Q25 with fastp, built clones with MiXCR and kept in-frame beta chains. Every entry covers one CDR3 protein and lists the most common genes and DNA from its rows. Recorded for this sample are 200,000 to 250,000 distinct CDR3 sequences; 6.5% to 10% of them occurred a single time. 6.3% of the sample rests with the top ten.

This record comes from a study of T-cell reconstitution after alpha-beta-depleted transplantation in children (dated by TCRdb to the mid-2010s). For the study in its entirety: T-cell immune reconstitution after TCRalphabeta/CD19-depleted allogeneic hematopoietic cell transplantation in children was quantitatively tracked in the study by means of TCR repertoire profiling.

General study outcomes and caveats: About two months after transplant, the apparently early recovery of alphabetaT-cell counts reportedly depended on just several hundred clones that had expanded rapidly and came from non-depleted graft cells. In some patients, high TCRbeta diversity at day 60 was attributed to recipient T cells and intrathymic progenitors that had survived conditioning. Over subsequent months, a decline in hyperexpanded clone frequencies was noted, and after one year, T-cell counts and TCRbeta diversity were mostly ascribed to newly produced T cells.

From a lookup of the germline V gene, CDR1 and CDR2 are MDHEN and SYDVKM. Deletion took 2 bases off V and 8 bases off J, with a span of 7 bases between the germline ends. Including the terminal cysteine and phenylalanine, the CDR3 comprises 11 residues. The read is trimmed to its CDR3 DNA, 33 bases read in frame from base 1. The sequence was obtained from a male patient between 10 and 17 years old who had a stem cell transplant for acute lymphoblastic leukemia, so the T cells may come from the graft donor. The sequence is built from TRBV28 and TRBJ2-7, with no confident D gene call. The source was PBMCs, mostly from graft donor cells, collected 180 days after TCRalphabeta/CD19-depleted stem cell transplant. The sequenced DNA: TGTGCCAGCAGTTTACTTGGCCAGCAGTACTTC. This encodes CASSLLGQQYF.